The clone carrying this TCR beta chain was counted only a few times. Original data processing: Scientists estimated how many nucleated cells there were by amplifying reference gene primers. Here immunoSEQ multiplex PCR was the method, and the copy in TCRdb shows in-frame clones only, minus some. The D gene and trimming were derived from the DNA, and the V and J assignments and clone size from that table. The sample contains tens of thousands of clones, 80% of which appear only once. This entry belongs to a study of blood T cell repertoires in COVID-19. Study-level background: COVID-19 samples from acute and convalescent phases originated in the United States, Italy and Spain. T cells, B-cell-depleted T cells, or PBMCs supplied cDNA or gDNA.

V was shortened by 1 base and J by 4 bases, with 11 bases between the two germline ends. The CDR3 totals 14 residues. Per germline, CDR1 SEHNR and CDR2 FQNEAQ (reference sequence). The chain carries TRBV7-9 and TRBJ2-7, with no clear D. The receptor was isolated from a human donor in a cohort sampled during active COVID-19. The sample consisted of peripheral blood. The CDR3 protein is CASSLGGILYEQYF. Written as DNA, the CDR3 is TGTGCCAGCAGCTTAGGTGGCATTCTTTACGAGCAGTACTTC.